What follows is one T cell receptor beta chain and its context. This record belongs to a study of blood T cell repertoires in COVID-19. The CDR3 extends over 13 amino acids. Germline assignment: CDR1 SQVTM and CDR2 ANQGSEA. The V end lost 2 bases, the J end lost 6 bases, and 13 bases lay between the germline ends. Clones were sequenced by immunoSEQ multiplex PCR, and TCRdb holds only the in-frame ones, with some missing. The sample yields about 220,000 clones, 82% seen once. The source of this sequence is a woman between 70 and 85 years old with acute or convalescent COVID-19. V usage is TRBV29-1 and J usage is TRBJ1-2, with a possible D match to TRBD1 (6 bases). Sequencing was done on a sample of peripheral blood. Here the CDR3 reads CSVELQGKDGYTF. The CDR3 bases are TGCAGCGTTGAATTGCAGGGGAAGGATGGCTACACCTTC. The whole variable domain, remainder taken from reference TRBV29-1 and TRBJ1-2, is SAVISQKPSRDICQRGTSLTIQCQVDSQVTMMFWYRQQPGQSLTLIATANQGSEATYESGFVIDKFPISRPNLTFSTLTVSNMSPEDSSIYLCSVELQGKDGYTFGSGTRLTVV.